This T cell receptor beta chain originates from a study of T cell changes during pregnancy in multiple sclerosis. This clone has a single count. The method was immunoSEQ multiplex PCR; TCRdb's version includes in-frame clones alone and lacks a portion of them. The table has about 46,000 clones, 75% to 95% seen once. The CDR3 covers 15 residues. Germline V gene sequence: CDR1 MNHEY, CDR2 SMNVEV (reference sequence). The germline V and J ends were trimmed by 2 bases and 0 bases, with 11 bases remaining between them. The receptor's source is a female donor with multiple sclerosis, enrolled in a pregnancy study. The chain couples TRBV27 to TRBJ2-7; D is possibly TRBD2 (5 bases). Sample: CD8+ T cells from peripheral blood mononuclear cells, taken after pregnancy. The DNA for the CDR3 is TGTGCCAGCAGTTTACGAAGCGGATTCTCCTACGAGCAGTACTTC. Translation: CASSLRSGFSYEQYF.